The sequence of this TCR beta chain was determined in a study of blood T cells in healthy people across ages. Findings and limits, study-wide: Measured against age, TCR beta diversity per million T cells decreased in a roughly linear manner. The donors' CMV status was not determined, possibly confounding changes in expanded clonotypes.

Healthy Caucasian individuals from Russia aged about 6 to 90 served as donors. The study isolated at least 6.5 million PBMCs from each sample. A J-beta primer mix and a sample-barcoded 5' primer were used in a second PCR of about 7 to 12 cycles. In TCRdb, the 5' RACE reads were re-called with MiXCR into one record per CDR3 protein. The table shows 650,000 to 800,000 distinct CDR3 sequences, with 45% to 60% occurring only once. V gave up 8 bases and J gave up 8 bases; unmatched junction bases: 13. Germline V CDR1 and CDR2: MDHEN, SYDVKM. The CDR3 covers 15 residues. A word on this clonotype: Its antigen is not identified.

The chain is built from TRBV28 and TRBJ1-4, with 8 bases lining up with TRBD1. This clonotype was obtained from a woman older than 75 in good health. The source material was blood. CDR3 nucleotides: TGTGCCAGCGGGGGGACAGGCACGGATGTGGAAAAACTGTTTTTT. Residues: CASGGTGTDVEKLFF.